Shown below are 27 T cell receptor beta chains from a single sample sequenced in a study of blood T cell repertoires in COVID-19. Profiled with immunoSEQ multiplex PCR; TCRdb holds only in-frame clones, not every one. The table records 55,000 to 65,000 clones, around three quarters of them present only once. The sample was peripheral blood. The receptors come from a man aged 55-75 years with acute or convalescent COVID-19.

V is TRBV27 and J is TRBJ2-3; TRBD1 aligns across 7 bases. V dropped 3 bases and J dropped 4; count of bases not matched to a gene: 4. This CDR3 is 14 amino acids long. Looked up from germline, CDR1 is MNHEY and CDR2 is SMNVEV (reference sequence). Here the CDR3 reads CASSFSDRADTQYF. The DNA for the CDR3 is TGTGCCAGCAGTTTTTCCGACAGGGCAGATACGCAGTATTTT.

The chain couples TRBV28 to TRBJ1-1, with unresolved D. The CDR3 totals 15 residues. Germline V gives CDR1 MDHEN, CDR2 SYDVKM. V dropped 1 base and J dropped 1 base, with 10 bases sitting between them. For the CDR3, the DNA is TGTGCCAGCAGTTTATCGAGTTTTGGGAACACTGAAGCTTTCTTT. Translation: CASSLSSFGNTEAFF.

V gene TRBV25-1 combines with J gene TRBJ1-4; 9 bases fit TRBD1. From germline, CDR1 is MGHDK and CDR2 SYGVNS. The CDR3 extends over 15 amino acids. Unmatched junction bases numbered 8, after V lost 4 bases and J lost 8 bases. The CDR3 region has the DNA TGTGCCAGCAGTGCCCGACAGGGGGTAAGCGAAAAACTGTTTTTT. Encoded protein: CASSARQGVSEKLFF. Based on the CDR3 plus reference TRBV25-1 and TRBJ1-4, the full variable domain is EADIYQTPRYLVIGTGKKITLECSQTMGHDKMYWYQQDPGMELHLIHYSYGVNSTEKGDLSSESTVSRIRTEHFPLTLESARPSHTSQYLCASSARQGVSEKLFFGSGTQLSVL.

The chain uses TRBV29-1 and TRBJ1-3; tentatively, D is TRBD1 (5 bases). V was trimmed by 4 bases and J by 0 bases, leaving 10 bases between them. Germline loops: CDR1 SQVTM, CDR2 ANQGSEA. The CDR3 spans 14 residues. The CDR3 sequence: CSVATGSSGNTIYF. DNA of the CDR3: TGCAGCGTTGCTACAGGCAGCTCTGGAAACACCATATATTTT.

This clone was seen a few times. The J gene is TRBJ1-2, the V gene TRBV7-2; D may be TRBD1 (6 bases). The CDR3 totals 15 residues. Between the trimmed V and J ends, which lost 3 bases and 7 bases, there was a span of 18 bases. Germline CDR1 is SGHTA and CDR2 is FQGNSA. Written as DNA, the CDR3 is TGTGCCAGCAGCTTTGATACAGGGACGGGGAGTGGCTACACCTTC. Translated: CASSFDTGTGSGYTF.

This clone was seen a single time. This CDR3 reads CASSLVQDEQFF. The CDR3 bases are TGTGCCAGCAGCTTGGTCCAGGATGAGCAGTTCTTC. The rearrangement joins TRBV5-6 to TRBJ2-1; no clear D gene. This CDR3 contains 12 residues. The V end lost 0 bases, the J end lost 8 bases, and 6 bases lay between the germline ends. Germline CDR1 is SGHDT and CDR2 is YYEEEE.

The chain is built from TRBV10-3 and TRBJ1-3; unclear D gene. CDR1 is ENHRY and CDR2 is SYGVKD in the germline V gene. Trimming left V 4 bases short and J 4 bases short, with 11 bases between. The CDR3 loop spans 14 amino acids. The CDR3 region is CAISAREQGNTIYF. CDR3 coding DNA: TGTGCCATCAGTGCCCGGGAGCAAGGAAACACCATATATTTT.

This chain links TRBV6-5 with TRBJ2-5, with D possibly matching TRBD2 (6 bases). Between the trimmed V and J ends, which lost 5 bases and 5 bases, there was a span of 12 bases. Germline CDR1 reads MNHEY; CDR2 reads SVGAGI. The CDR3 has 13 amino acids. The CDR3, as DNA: TGTGCCAGCAGTAGGAGGGAACGGGAGACCCAGTACTTC. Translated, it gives CASSRRERETQYF.

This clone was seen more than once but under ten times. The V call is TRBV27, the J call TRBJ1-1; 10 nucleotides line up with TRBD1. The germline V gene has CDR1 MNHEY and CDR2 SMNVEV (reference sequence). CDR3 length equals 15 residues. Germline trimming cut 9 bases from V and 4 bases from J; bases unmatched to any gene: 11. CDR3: CASRQGAFLGTEAFF. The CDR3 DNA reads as TGTGCCAGTCGACAGGGGGCTTTTCTTGGCACTGAAGCTTTCTTT.

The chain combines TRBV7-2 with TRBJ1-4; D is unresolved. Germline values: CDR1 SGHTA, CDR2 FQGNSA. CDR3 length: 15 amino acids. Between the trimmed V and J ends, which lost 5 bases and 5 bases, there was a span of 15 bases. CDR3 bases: TGTGCCAGCAGCGAATACCGAGAAAAAAATGAAAAACTGTTTTTT. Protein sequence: CASSEYREKNEKLFF.

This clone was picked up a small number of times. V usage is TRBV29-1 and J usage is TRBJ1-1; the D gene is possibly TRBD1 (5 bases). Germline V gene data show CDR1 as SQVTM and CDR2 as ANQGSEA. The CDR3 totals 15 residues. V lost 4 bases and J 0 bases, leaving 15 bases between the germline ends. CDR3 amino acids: CSVAMVQELNTEAFF. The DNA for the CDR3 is TGCAGCGTTGCTATGGTACAGGAGTTGAACACTGAAGCTTTCTTT.

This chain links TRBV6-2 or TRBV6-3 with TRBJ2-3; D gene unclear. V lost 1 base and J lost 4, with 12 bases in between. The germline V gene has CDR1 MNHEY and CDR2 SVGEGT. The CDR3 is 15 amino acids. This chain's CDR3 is CASSYFSSLADTQYF. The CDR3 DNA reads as TGTGCCAGCAGTTACTTCTCTAGTTTGGCAGATACGCAGTATTTT.

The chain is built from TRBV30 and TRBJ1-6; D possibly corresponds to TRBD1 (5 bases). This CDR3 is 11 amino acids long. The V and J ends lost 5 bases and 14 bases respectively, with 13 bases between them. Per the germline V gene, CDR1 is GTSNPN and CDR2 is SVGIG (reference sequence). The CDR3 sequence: CAWLTARALHF. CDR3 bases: TGTGCCTGGTTGACAGCACGCGCCCTCCACTTT.

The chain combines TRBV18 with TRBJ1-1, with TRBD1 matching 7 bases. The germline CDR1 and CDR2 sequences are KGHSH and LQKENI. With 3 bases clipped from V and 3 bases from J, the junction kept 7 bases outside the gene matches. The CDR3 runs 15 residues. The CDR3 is CASSPQGVGDTEAFF. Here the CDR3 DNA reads TGTGCCAGCTCACCGCAGGGGGTCGGAGACACTGAAGCTTTCTTT.

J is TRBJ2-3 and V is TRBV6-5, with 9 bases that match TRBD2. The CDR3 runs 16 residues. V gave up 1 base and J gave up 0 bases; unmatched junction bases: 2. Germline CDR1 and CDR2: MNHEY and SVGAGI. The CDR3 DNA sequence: TGTGCCAGCAGTTACTTTAGCGGGAGAAGCACAGATACGCAGTATTTT. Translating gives CASSYFSGRSTDTQYF.

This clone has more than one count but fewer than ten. As DNA, the CDR3 is TGTGCCAGCAGCGTGGGACAGGGGGTCAATCAGCCCCAGCATTTT. Translation: CASSVGQGVNQPQHF. J is TRBJ1-5 and V is TRBV11-1, with 11 nucleotides matching TRBD1. Germline CDR1 is SGHAT and CDR2 is FQDESV (reference sequence). J lost 3 bases, V lost 5 bases, and 3 bases had no gene match. The CDR3 runs 15 residues.

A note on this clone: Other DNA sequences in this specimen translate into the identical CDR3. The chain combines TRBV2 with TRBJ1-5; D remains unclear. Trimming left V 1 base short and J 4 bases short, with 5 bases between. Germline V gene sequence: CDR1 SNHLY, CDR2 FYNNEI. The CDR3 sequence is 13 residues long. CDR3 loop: CASSEGGNQPQHF. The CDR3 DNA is TGTGCCAGCAGTGAAGGCGGGAATCAGCCCCAGCATTTT.

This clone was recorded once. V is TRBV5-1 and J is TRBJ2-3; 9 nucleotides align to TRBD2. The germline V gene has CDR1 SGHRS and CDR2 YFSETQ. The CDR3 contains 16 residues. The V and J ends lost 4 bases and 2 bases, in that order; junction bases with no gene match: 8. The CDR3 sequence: CASSPLTSGLTDTQYF. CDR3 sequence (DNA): TGCGCCAGCAGCCCCTTGACTAGCGGACTCACAGATACGCAGTATTTT.

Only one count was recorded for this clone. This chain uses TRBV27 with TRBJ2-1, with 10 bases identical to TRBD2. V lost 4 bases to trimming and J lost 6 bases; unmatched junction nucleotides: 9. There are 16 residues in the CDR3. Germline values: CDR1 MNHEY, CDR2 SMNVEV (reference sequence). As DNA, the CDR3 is TGTGCCAGCAGTTCCCTGAGCGGGAGGGTCTTCAATGAGCAGTTCTTC. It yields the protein CASSSLSGRVFNEQFF.

DNA of the CDR3: TGTGCCAGCAGTGAAGGTAGCGAGGCAGATACGCAGTATTTT. This gives the protein CASSEGSEADTQYF. The V gene is TRBV6-1, the J gene TRBJ2-3; possibly TRBD2 for D (5 bases). CDR1 and CDR2 from the germline V gene are MNHNS and SASEGT. Trimming took 1 base from V and 4 from J, leaving 9 bases between them. CDR3 length: 14 residues.

For the CDR3, the DNA is TGTGCCAGCAGCTTGGACGGGACCGGGGAGCTGTTTTTT. It translates to CASSLDGTGELFF. The genes are TRBV5-4 and TRBJ2-2; D gene ambiguous. The V and J ends lost 0 bases and 5 bases respectively, with 5 bases between them. The CDR3 runs 13 residues. Germline V gene lookup returns CDR1 SGHNT and CDR2 YYREEE (reference sequence).

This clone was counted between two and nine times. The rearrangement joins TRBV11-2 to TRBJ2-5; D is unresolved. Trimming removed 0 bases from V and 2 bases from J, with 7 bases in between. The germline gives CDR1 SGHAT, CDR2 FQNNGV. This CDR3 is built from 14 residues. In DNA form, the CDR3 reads TGTGCCAGCAGCTTAGATAACCAGCAAGAGACCCAGTACTTC. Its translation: CASSLDNQQETQYF. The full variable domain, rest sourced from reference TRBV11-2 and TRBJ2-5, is EAGVAQSPRYKIIEKRQSVAFWCNPISGHATLYWYQQILGQGPKLLIQFQNNGVVDDSQLPKDRFSAERLKGVDSTLKIQPAKLEDSAVYLCASSLDNQQETQYFGPGTRLLVL.

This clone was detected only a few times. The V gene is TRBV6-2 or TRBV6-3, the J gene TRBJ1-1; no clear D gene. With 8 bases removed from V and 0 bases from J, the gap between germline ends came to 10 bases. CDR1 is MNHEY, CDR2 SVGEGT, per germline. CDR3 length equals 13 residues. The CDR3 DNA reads TGTGCCAGCCGTTCACAGTTGAACACTGAAGCTTTCTTT. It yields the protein CASRSQLNTEAFF.

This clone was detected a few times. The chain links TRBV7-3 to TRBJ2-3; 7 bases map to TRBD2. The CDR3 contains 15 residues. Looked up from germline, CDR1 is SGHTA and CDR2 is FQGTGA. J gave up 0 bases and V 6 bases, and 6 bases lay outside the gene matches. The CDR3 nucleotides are TGTGCCAGCAGAGCTAGCGGAATTAGCACAGATACGCAGTATTTT. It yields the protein CASRASGISTDTQYF.

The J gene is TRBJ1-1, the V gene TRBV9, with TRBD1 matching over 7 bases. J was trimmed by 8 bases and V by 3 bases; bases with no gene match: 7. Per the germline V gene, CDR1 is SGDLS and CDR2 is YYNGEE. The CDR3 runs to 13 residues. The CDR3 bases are TGTGCCAGCAGCGGAGTACAGGGGTACGAAGCTTTCTTT. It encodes CASSGVQGYEAFF. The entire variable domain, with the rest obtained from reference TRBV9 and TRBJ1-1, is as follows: DSGVTQTPKHLITATGQRVTLRCSPRSGDLSVYWYQQSLDQGLQFLIQYYNGEERAKGNILERFSAQQFPDLHSELNLSSLELGDSALYFCASSGVQGYEAFFGQGTRLTVV.

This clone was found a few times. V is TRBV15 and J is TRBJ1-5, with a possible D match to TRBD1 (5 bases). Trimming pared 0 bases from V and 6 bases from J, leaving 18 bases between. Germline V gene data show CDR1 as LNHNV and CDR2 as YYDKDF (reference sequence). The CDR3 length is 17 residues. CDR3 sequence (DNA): TGTGCCACCAGCAGAGATAGACACACTCTTAGGGGTCAGCCCCAGCATTTT. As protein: CATSRDRHTLRGQPQHF.

The CDR3 DNA is TGCAGCGTGGGGGTGAAAGGGGGCATAGAAGATACGCAGTATTTT. Translation: CSVGVKGGIEDTQYF. The chain joins TRBV29-1 to TRBJ2-3, with 7 bases that match TRBD1. V lost 6 bases, J lost 5 bases, and 14 bases stayed unmatched. The CDR3 runs 15 residues. In germline, CDR1 is SQVTM, CDR2 ANQGSEA.